The rows below give T cell receptor beta chains drawn from one sample of a study of post-analysis software for immune sequencing data. TCRdb analysed the PCR reads with MiXCR anew, one entry per CDR3 protein. Of about 540,000 distinct CDR3 sequences listed, around 31% were seen once; the top ten hold around 6.1%. Source material: blood. The source of these receptors is a girl between 2 and 17 years old with multiple sclerosis. CDR3s include the opening cysteine and the closing phenylalanine or tryptophan. The D gene is left open where the match is weak. Clone size is not always given. Where it is, it says once, few, many or a class for expanded clones.

CDR3	DNA	J	size	V	D
CSARDYVSSLYEQYF	TGCAGTGCTAGAGATTATGTGAGCAGCCTATACGAGCAGTACTTC	TRBJ2-7	-	TRBV20-1	-
CATSDPRGDTEAFF	TGTGCCACCAGTGATCCCCGGGGAGACACTGAAGCTTTCTTT	TRBJ1-1	-	TRBV24-1	-
CASSTSIRGESNQPQHF	TGTGCCAGCAGCACGAGTATCAGGGGAGAGAGCAATCAGCCCCAGCATTTT	TRBJ1-5	-	TRBV21-1	-
CASSDQGGLGKTQYF	TGCGCCAGCAGCGACCAGGGGGGGCTGGGCAAGACCCAGTACTTC	TRBJ2-5	few	TRBV10-2	-
CSVTGGVYEQYF	TGCAGCGTGACAGGGGGCGTATACGAGCAGTACTTC	TRBJ2-7	-	TRBV29-1	TRBD1
CASSFPTSGETQYF	TGTGCCAGCAGCTTCCCGACTAGCGGGGAGACCCAGTACTTC	TRBJ2-5	many	TRBV7-3	TRBD2
CASSLEVSGAGYTF	TGCGCCAGCAGCTTGGAAGTCTCCGGTGCTGGCTACACCTTC	TRBJ1-2	-	TRBV5-1	-
CATLTGGVGYTF	TGTGCCACCCTGACAGGGGGTGTTGGCTACACCTTC	TRBJ1-2	-	TRBV28	TRBD1
CAISEGQGHQPQHF	TGTGCCATCAGTGAGGGACAGGGACATCAGCCCCAGCATTTT	TRBJ1-5	few	TRBV10-3	TRBD1
CSAEPLAGETQYF	TGCAGCGCCGAGCCCTTAGCGGGCGAGACCCAGTACTTC	TRBJ2-5	-	TRBV29-1	TRBD2
CATSDGLSSYNEQFF	TGTGCCACCAGTGATGGGCTTAGCTCCTACAATGAGCAGTTCTTC	TRBJ2-1	few	TRBV24-1	-
CSAHHPASGQETQYF	TGCAGTGCCCACCATCCAGCCAGCGGTCAAGAGACCCAGTACTTC	TRBJ2-5	few	TRBV20-1	-
CSVEDRVGHEQFF	TGCAGCGTTGAAGATCGTGTGGGACATGAGCAGTTCTTC	TRBJ2-1	many	TRBV29-1	-
CASSLFPGGPNTGELFF	TGCGCCAGCAGCTTGTTTCCCGGGGGGCCTAACACCGGGGAGCTGTTTTTT	TRBJ2-2	-	TRBV5-1	-
CASSLDAGRETQYF	TGTGCCAGCAGCTTGGATGCGGGAAGAGAGACCCAGTACTTC	TRBJ2-5	once	TRBV5-5	-
CASSLKGTDNSPLHF	TGTGCCAGCAGTTTAAAGGGGACAGATAATTCACCCCTCCACTTT	TRBJ1-6	many	TRBV12-3/TRBV12-4	TRBD1
CSAVSGVETQFF	TGCAGTGCTGTGAGTGGGGTGGAGACCCAGTTCTTC	TRBJ2-1	-	TRBV20-1	-
CSASSGSGANVLTF	TGCAGTGCTAGTTCCGGCTCTGGGGCCAACGTCCTGACTTTC	TRBJ2-6	-	TRBV20-1	-
CASSLGAWTQGSTDTQYF	TGTGCCAGCAGTTTAGGGGCGTGGACCCAAGGCAGCACAGATACGCAGTATTTT	TRBJ2-3	-	TRBV12-3/TRBV12-4	-
CASSSGRPQETQYF	TGCGCCAGCAGCTCGGGCCGGCCTCAAGAGACCCAGTACTTC	TRBJ2-5	-	TRBV5-1	-
CASSQGGATDYNYGYTF	TGCGCCAGCAGCCAAGGAGGGGCAACCGACTACAACTATGGCTACACCTTC	TRBJ1-2	-	TRBV4-1	-
CSARGGTPSPYGQYF	TGCAGTGCTAGAGGAGGGACCCCAAGTCCCTACGGGCAGTACTTC	TRBJ2-7	-	TRBV20-1	-
CSARESGLRTEAFF	TGCAGTGCTAGGGAATCAGGGTTACGCACTGAAGCTTTCTTT	TRBJ1-1	-	TRBV20-1	-
CASTSWMGQGPNEQFF	TGTGCCAGCACTTCCTGGATGGGACAGGGTCCCAATGAGCAGTTCTTC	TRBJ2-1	-	TRBV7-9	TRBD1
CASSLGARGETQYF	TGTGCCAGCAGTTTAGGGGCGAGGGGAGAGACCCAGTACTTC	TRBJ2-5	-	TRBV27	-
CAISERTLNTEAFF	TGTGCCATCAGTGAGAGGACACTGAACACTGAAGCTTTCTTT	TRBJ1-1	-	TRBV10-3	-
CSARTRGDGKHPYNEQFF	TGCAGTGCTAGAACCCGCGGGGACGGAAAGCACCCCTACAATGAGCAGTTCTTC	TRBJ2-1	few	TRBV20-1	-
CASRPSDGTYEQYF	TGTGCCAGCAGACCGAGTGACGGAACCTACGAGCAGTACTTC	TRBJ2-7	many	TRBV12-3/TRBV12-4	-
CASSPDRKETQYF	TGTGCCAGCTCACCCGACAGAAAAGAGACCCAGTACTTC	TRBJ2-5	-	TRBV18	-
CASRLRAQGSTDTQYF	TGTGCCAGCAGGCTTAGGGCGCAGGGAAGCACAGATACGCAGTATTTT	TRBJ2-3	-	TRBV6-5	-
CASSPGSTGDMQYF	TGCGCCAGCAGTCCGGGTTCCACCGGGGATATGCAGTATTTT	TRBJ2-3	once	TRBV5-1	-
CASSYDVQYTDTQYF	TGTGCCAGCAGTTACGATGTTCAATACACAGATACGCAGTATTTT	TRBJ2-3	-	TRBV6-6	-
CASSNGGLGYTF	TGTGCCAGCAGCAATGGGGGTCTTGGCTACACCTTC	TRBJ1-2	-	TRBV11-1	-
CASSLGTVRGYTF	TGTGCCAGCAGCTTAGGGACAGTCCGGGGCTACACCTTC	TRBJ1-2	-	TRBV5-5	TRBD1
CASSTDPGDNEKLFF	TGTGCCAGCAGTACCGATCCGGGCGATAATGAAAAACTGTTTTTT	TRBJ1-4	-	TRBV6-1	-
CASSQDVGGRQETQYF	TGCGCCAGCAGCCAAGACGTGGGGGGGCGGCAAGAGACCCAGTACTTC	TRBJ2-5	-	TRBV4-1	-
CSVEGETKNPPDTQYF	TGCAGCGTTGAAGGGGAGACTAAAAACCCTCCAGATACGCAGTATTTT	TRBJ2-3	few	TRBV29-1	-
CASSVQYATEQFF	TGTGCCAGCAGCGTACAGTATGCGACTGAGCAGTTCTTC	TRBJ2-1	-	TRBV9	-
CASSLDSDDQPQHF	TGTGCCAGCAGCCTCGACAGCGACGATCAGCCCCAGCATTTT	TRBJ1-5	few	TRBV4-2	-
CSASRVLGGETRYF	TGCAGTGCTAGCAGGGTGTTGGGGGGGGAGACCCGGTACTTC	TRBJ2-7	-	TRBV20-1	TRBD2
CASIREERGSRNEQFF	TGTGCCAGCATCCGTGAAGAGCGGGGGTCCAGAAATGAGCAGTTCTTC	TRBJ2-1	-	TRBV9	TRBD2
CASMGGGNEQFF	TGTGCCAGCATGGGCGGGGGCAATGAGCAGTTCTTC	TRBJ2-1	-	TRBV28	TRBD2
CASSLGPAYNEQFF	TGTGCCAGCAGTTTGGGCCCCGCTTACAATGAGCAGTTCTTC	TRBJ2-1	few	TRBV12-3/TRBV12-4	-
CASSPRGMGQPQHF	TGTGCCAGCAGTCCGCGGGGTATGGGACAGCCCCAGCATTTT	TRBJ1-5	-	TRBV6-5	-
CASRQPPQETQYF	TGTGCCAGCAGACAACCTCCACAAGAGACCCAGTACTTC	TRBJ2-5	-	TRBV11-1	-
CASSYKAGVPYEQYF	TGTGCCAGCAGTTACAAAGCGGGGGTTCCCTACGAGCAGTACTTC	TRBJ2-7	once	TRBV6-6	TRBD2
CASSLGGGLGEQFF	TGTGCCAGCAGCTTAGGAGGGGGGCTCGGTGAGCAGTTCTTC	TRBJ2-1	few	TRBV7-2	-
CASSQGFSGNTIYF	TGTGCCAGCAGCCAGGGTTTCTCTGGAAACACCATATATTTT	TRBJ1-3	-	TRBV14	-
CASSSPTGGRYADTQYF	TGTGCCAGCAGCTCCCCGACAGGCGGCCGGTACGCAGATACGCAGTATTTT	TRBJ2-3	few	TRBV11-2	-
CASSQDTNTGELFF	TGTGCCAGCAGCCAAGACACGAACACCGGGGAGCTGTTTTTT	TRBJ2-2	-	TRBV3-1	-
CASSLTSRNEQFF	TGTGCCAGCAGTTTAACCAGTCGCAATGAGCAGTTCTTC	TRBJ2-1	-	TRBV28	-
CASSLREDEQFF	TGTGCCAGCAGTCTAAGGGAGGATGAGCAGTTCTTC	TRBJ2-1	-	TRBV12-3/TRBV12-4	-
CASSQDVGEQYF	TGTGCCAGCAGCCAAGACGTGGGGGAGCAGTACTTC	TRBJ2-5	few	TRBV4-2	-
CASSRDNQAFF	TGTGCCAGCAGTCGGGACAATCAAGCTTTCTTT	TRBJ1-1	-	TRBV6-5	-
CASSDGGTNTEAFF	TGTGCCAGCAGCGATGGAGGGACGAACACCGAAGCTTTCTTT	TRBJ1-1	-	TRBV9	-
CSVDRTGGMWGEQYF	TGCAGCGTGGATCGGACAGGGGGCATGTGGGGCGAGCAGTACTTC	TRBJ2-7	few	TRBV29-1	TRBD1